This entry is about one T cell receptor (beta chain). Its target is not known. Some clones are missing from TCRdb's copy, which holds only in-frame ones; the method was immunoSEQ multiplex PCR. Altogether approximately 130,000 clones are present, under 95% being singletons, with the ten largest covering 5.4%. Germline CDR1 is SQVTM and CDR2 is ANQGSEA. This CDR3 contains 12 residues. Trimming stripped 7 bases from V and 4 bases from J, with 13 bases between. These data are taken from a study of T cell responses to AZD1222 COVID-19 vaccine. About the study: The study pooled second doses at about 4 or about 12 weeks.

Regarding the study as a whole: Along spike, vaccine-associated CD4 TCRs were found throughout, with dominance at 160-218 and 743-854. Donors, mostly white British, included more females; clonal diversity was possibly underestimated.

This TCR was sampled from an adult in good health. Material: peripheral blood, obtained on day 0 of AZD1222 vaccination. The genes are TRBV29-1 and TRBJ1-2; TRBD1 might be the D (6 bases). The CDR3 DNA sequence: TGCAGCGAAGGAGAGGGGGGCTATGGCTACACCTTC. Amino acids: CSEGEGGYGYTF.